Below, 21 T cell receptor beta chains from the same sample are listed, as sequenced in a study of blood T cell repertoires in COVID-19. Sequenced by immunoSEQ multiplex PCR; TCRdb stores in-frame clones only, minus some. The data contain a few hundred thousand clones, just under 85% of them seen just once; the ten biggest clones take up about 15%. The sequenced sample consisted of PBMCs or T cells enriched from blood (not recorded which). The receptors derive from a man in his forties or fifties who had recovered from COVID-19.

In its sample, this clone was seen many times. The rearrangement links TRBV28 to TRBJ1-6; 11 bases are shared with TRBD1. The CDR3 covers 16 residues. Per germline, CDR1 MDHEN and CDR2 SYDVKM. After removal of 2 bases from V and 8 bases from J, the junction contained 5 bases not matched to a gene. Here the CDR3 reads CASSLPGQGAYSPLHF. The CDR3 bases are TGTGCCAGCAGTTTACCTGGACAGGGGGCATATTCACCCCTCCACTTT.

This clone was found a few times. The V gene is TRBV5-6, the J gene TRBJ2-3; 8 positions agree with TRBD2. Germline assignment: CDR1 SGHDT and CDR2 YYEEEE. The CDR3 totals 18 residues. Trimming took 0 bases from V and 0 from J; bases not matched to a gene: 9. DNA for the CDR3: TGTGCCAGCAGCTTGGCCACTAGCGGAGCTGGCAGCACAGATACGCAGTATTTT. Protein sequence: CASSLATSGAGSTDTQYF.

The CDR3 DNA reads TGTGCCAGCAGCTTCCCACCGGGGTCCTCTAGCACAGATACGCAGTATTTT. Translated, it gives CASSFPPGSSSTDTQYF. The genes are TRBV7-3 and TRBJ2-3; possible D gene TRBD2, 5 bases. V was shortened by 3 bases and J by 0 bases, with 16 bases between the two germline ends. This CDR3 comprises 17 residues. Germline loops: CDR1 SGHTA, CDR2 FQGTGA.

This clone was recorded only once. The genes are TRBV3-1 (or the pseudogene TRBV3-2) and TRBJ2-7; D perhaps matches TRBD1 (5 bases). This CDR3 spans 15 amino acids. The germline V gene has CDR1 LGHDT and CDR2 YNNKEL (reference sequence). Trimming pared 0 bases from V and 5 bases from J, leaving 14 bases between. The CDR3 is CASSQEVGPWNEQYF. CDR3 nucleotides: TGTGCCAGCAGCCAAGAAGTGGGGCCGTGGAACGAGCAGTACTTC.

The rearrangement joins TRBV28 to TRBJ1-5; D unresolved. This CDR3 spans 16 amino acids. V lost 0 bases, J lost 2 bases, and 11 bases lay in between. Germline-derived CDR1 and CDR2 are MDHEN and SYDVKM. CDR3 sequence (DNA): TGTGCCAGCAGTTTATGGGGATCCGGGGGCAATCAGCCCCAGCATTTT. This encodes CASSLWGSGGNQPQHF.

CDR3 sequence (DNA): TGTGCCACCCGACTAGCGGGAGAGGAAGAGACCCAGTACTTC. It codes for CATRLAGEEETQYF. The chain employs TRBV10-3 and TRBJ2-5; 12 nucleotides align to TRBD2. The CDR3 sequence is 14 residues long. Germline V gene data show CDR1 as ENHRY and CDR2 as SYGVKD. V gave up 10 bases and J gave up 3 bases; unmatched junction bases: 6.

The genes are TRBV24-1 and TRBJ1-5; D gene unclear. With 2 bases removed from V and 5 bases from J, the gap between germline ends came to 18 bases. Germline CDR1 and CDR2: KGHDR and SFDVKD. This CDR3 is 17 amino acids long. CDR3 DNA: TGTGCCACCAGTGATTGGTCCGGAGGGCCTACCGATCAGCCCCAGCATTTT. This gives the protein CATSDWSGGPTDQPQHF.

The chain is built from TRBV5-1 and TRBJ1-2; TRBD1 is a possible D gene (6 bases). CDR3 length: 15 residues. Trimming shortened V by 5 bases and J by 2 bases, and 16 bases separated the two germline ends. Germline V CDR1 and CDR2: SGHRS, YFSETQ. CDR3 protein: CASSASDRGNYGYTF. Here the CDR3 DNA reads TGCGCCAGCAGTGCCTCGGACAGAGGGAACTATGGCTACACCTTC.

The CDR3 region has the DNA TGTGCCAGCAGCGTAGAGAGGGCCGACACAGATACGCAGTATTTT. This sequence encodes CASSVERADTDTQYF. This chain uses TRBV9 with TRBJ2-3, with D tentatively TRBD2 (5 bases). CDR3 size: 15 residues. The germline V gene has CDR1 SGDLS and CDR2 YYNGEE. V lost 0 bases and J 2 bases, leaving 10 bases between the germline ends. Together with reference TRBV9 and TRBJ2-3, the CDR3 gives the full variable domain: DSGVTQTPKHLITATGQRVTLRCSPRSGDLSVYWYQQSLDQGLQFLIQYYNGEERAKGNILERFSAQQFPDLHSELNLSSLELGDSALYFCASSVERADTDTQYFGPGTRLTVL.

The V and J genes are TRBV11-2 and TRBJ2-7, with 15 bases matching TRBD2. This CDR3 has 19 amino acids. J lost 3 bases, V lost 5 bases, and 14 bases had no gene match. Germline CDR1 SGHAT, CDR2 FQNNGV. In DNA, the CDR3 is TGTGCCAGCAGCGGACAGGGGACTAGCGGGAGGAAGGTCTTCTACGAGCAGTACTTC. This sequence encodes CASSGQGTSGRKVFYEQYF.

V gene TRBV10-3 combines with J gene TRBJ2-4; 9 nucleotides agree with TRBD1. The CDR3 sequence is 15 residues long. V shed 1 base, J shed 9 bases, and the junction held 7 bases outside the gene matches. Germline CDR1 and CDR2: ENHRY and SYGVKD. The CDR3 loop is CAISEYGTGSIIQYF. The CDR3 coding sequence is TGTGCCATCAGTGAGTACGGGACAGGGAGTATCATTCAGTACTTC.

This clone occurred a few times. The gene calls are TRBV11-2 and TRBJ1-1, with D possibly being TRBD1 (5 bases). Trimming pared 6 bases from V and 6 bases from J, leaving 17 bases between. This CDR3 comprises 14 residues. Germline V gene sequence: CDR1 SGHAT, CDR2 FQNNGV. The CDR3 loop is CASRTREEVAEAFF. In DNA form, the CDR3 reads TGTGCCAGCAGGACCAGGGAGGAAGTCGCTGAAGCTTTCTTT. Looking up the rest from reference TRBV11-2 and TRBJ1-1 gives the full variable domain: EAGVAQSPRYKIIEKRQSVAFWCNPISGHATLYWYQQILGQGPKLLIQFQNNGVVDDSQLPKDRFSAERLKGVDSTLKIQPAKLEDSAVYLCASRTREEVAEAFFGQGTRLTVV.

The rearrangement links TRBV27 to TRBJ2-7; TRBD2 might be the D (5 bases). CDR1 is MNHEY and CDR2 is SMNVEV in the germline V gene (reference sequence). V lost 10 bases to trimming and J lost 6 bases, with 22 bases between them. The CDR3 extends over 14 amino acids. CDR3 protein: CATSVGSRAPEQYF. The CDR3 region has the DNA TGTGCCACCTCGGTTGGGAGTCGCGCACCCGAGCAGTACTTC.

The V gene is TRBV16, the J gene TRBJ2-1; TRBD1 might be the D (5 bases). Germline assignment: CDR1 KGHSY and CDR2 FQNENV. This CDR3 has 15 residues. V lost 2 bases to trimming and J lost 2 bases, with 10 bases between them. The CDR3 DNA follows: TGTGCCAGCAGCCAAAGAGGCAGGGCCTACAATGAGCAGTTCTTC. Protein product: CASSQRGRAYNEQFF.

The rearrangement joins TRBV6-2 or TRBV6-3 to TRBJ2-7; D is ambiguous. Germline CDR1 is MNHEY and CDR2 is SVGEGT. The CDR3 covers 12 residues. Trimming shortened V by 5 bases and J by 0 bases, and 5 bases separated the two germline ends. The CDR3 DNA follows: TGTGCCAGCAGTCGTAACTCCTACGAGCAGTACTTC. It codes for CASSRNSYEQYF.

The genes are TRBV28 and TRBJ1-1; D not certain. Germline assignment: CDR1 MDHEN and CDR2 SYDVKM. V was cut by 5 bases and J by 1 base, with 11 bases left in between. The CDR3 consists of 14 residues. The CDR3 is CASSQKLENTEAFF. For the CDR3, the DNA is TGTGCCAGCAGTCAAAAGCTAGAGAACACTGAAGCTTTCTTT.

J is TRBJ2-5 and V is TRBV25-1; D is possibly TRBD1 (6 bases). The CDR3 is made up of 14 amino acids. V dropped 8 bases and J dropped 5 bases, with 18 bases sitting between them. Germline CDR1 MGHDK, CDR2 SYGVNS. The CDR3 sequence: CASRGPRGRETQYF. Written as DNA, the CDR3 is TGTGCCAGCCGCGGGCCCAGGGGACGGGAGACCCAGTACTTC.

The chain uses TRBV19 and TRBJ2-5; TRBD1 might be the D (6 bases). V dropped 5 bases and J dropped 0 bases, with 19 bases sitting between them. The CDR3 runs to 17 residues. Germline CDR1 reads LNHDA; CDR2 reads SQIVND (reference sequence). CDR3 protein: CASSHGTPGSYQETQYF. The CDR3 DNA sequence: TGTGCCAGTAGTCACGGGACACCCGGTTCGTACCAAGAGACCCAGTACTTC.

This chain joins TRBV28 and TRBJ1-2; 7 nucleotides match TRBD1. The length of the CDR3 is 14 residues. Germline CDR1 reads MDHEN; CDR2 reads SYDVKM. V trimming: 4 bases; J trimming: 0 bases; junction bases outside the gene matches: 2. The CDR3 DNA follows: TGTGCCAGCAGTTACGGACAGGCTAACTATGGCTACACCTTC. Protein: CASSYGQANYGYTF.

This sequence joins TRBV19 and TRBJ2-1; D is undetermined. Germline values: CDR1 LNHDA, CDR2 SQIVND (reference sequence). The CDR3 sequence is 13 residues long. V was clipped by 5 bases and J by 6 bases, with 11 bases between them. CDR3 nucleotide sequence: TGTGCCAGTAGTTGGCGAGGCGGCAATGAGCAGTTCTTC. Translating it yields CASSWRGGNEQFF.

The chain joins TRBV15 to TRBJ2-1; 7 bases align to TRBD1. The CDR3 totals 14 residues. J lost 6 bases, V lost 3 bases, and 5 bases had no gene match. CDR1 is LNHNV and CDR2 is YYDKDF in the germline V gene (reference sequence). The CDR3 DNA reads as TGTGCCACCAGCAGGGAACAGGGGTCCAATGAGCAGTTCTTC. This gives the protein CATSREQGSNEQFF.